Shown below are 9 T cell receptor beta chains from a single sample sequenced in a study of blood T cell repertoires in COVID-19. Using immunoSEQ multiplex PCR, the repertoire was profiled, and TCRdb retains in-frame clones only, with some absent. The sample includes under 100,000 clones, around nine tenths of them seen just once. Sequenced: peripheral blood. Receptors were obtained from a woman aged 70-85 years with acute or convalescent COVID-19.

V usage is TRBV10-2 and J usage is TRBJ1-4, with TRBD1 identical over 9 bases. CDR3 length equals 17 residues. Germline CDR1 is WSHSY and CDR2 is SAAADI. The junction had 11 bases not matched to a gene; V was cut back by 6 bases and J by 3 bases. The CDR3 sequence is CASRATGGRAANEKLFF. CDR3 coding DNA: TGCGCCAGCAGGGCGACAGGGGGGCGGGCCGCTAATGAAAAACTGTTTTTT.

The chain employs TRBV7-8 and TRBJ1-1; 8 bases are shared with TRBD1. CDR3 length: 15 residues. CDR1 SGHVS and CDR2 FQNEAQ come from the germline V gene. The J segment lost 1 base and the V segment lost 2 bases, leaving 3 bases of the junction unmatched. The CDR3 here is CASSLTQGANTEAFF. The CDR3 coding sequence is TGTGCCAGCAGCTTAACCCAGGGGGCGAACACTGAAGCTTTCTTT.

The rearrangement joins TRBV6-5 to TRBJ1-1; possible D gene TRBD1, 6 bases. Germline V gene sequence: CDR1 MNHEY, CDR2 SVGAGI. The CDR3 is 15 amino acids. The V end was cut by 7 bases, the J end by 1 base, with 16 bases between. The DNA of the CDR3 is TGTGCCAGCATTCCACCGGGACAACCGAACACTGAAGCTTTCTTT. Its translation is CASIPPGQPNTEAFF.

The chain couples TRBV4-1 to TRBJ1-5; 11 nucleotides match TRBD1. The germline V gene has CDR1 MGHRA and CDR2 YSYEKL. CDR3 length: 18 amino acids. The trim removed 2 bases at V and 5 bases at J, leaving 11 bases unmatched. This CDR3 is CASSQYGVGQGAYQPQHF. Written as DNA, the CDR3 is TGCGCCAGCAGCCAATATGGGGTAGGACAGGGGGCATATCAGCCCCAGCATTTT.

This chain uses TRBV28 with TRBJ2-5, with 9 bases matching TRBD1. Germline CDR1 reads MDHEN; CDR2 reads SYDVKM. The CDR3 totals 15 residues. Trimming took 3 bases from V and 5 from J; bases not matched to a gene: 7. CDR3 DNA: TGTGCCAGCAGTTTGGGGGGACAGGGAGGCGAGACCCAGTACTTC. It translates to CASSLGGQGGETQYF.

This clone was recorded only once. V is TRBV28 and J is TRBJ1-3; the D gene is possibly TRBD1 (5 bases). Germline V gene data show CDR1 as MDHEN and CDR2 as SYDVKM. V lost 3 bases and J lost 4, with 7 bases in between. CDR3 length equals 13 residues. The CDR3 spells CASSLQGGNTIYF. The CDR3 region has the DNA TGTGCCAGCAGTTTGCAGGGAGGAAACACCATATATTTT.

J is TRBJ2-2 and V is TRBV6-2 or TRBV6-3, with 12 bases matching TRBD2. This CDR3 has 17 residues. Trimming removed 2 bases from V and 5 bases from J; junction bases left unmatched: 6. The germline V gene has CDR1 MNHEY and CDR2 SVGEGT. The CDR3 here is CASSYPIGTSGTGELFF. DNA for the CDR3: TGTGCCAGCAGTTACCCAATAGGGACTAGCGGGACCGGGGAGCTGTTTTTT.

V usage is TRBV7-2 and J usage is TRBJ1-1, with TRBD1 as a possible D gene (6 bases). Trimming took off 2 bases at V and 7 bases at J, with 11 bases between the two ends. The CDR3 is 13 amino acids. Germline V gene sequence: CDR1 SGHTA, CDR2 FQGNSA. CDR3 amino acids: CASSLPPGVEAFF. The CDR3 DNA sequence: TGTGCCAGCAGCTTACCGCCAGGGGTTGAAGCTTTCTTT.

This clone has only one observation. The chain couples TRBV15 to TRBJ1-3; no reliable D call. V lost 0 bases and J lost 8, with 17 bases in between. Per germline, CDR1 LNHNV and CDR2 YYDKDF (reference sequence). The CDR3 covers 16 residues. The CDR3 here is CATSREVAVGPDTIYF. DNA for the CDR3: TGTGCCACCAGCAGAGAAGTCGCGGTGGGTCCAGACACCATATATTTT.